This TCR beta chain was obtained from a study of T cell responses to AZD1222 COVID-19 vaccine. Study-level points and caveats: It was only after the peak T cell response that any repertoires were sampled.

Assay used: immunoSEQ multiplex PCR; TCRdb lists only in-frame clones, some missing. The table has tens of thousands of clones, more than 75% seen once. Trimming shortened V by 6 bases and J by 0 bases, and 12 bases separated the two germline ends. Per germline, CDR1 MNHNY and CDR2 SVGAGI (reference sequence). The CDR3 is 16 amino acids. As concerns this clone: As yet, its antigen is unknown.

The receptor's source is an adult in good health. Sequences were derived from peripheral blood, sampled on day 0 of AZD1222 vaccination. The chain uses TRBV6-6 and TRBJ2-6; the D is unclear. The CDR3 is CASSQWVDSGANVLTF. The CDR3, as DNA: TGTGCCAGCAGCCAGTGGGTTGACTCTGGGGCCAACGTCCTGACTTTC.